This is a list of T cell receptor beta chains from one sample in a study of response to subunit inactivated influenza vaccine. TCRdb ran MiXCR on the RT-PCR reads and lists one entry per CDR3 protein. The sample has over 800,000 distinct CDR3 sequences; around 20% are singletons. Material: PBMCs from blood, obtained roughly 5 days after vaccination. These receptors all come from a man between 50 and 59 years old who received an inactivated influenza vaccine. CDR3s include the opening cysteine and the closing phenylalanine or tryptophan. A D gene is named only where the DNA matches it firmly.

CDR3: CASSGGGLSTEAFF; length: 14; V: TRBV9; D: TRBD1
CDR3: CASNSPSTPTNEKLFF; length: 16; V: TRBV27; D: -
CDR3: CASWLEDRLNTEAFF; length: 15; V: TRBV6-1; D: -
CDR3: CSAKTSGAVGEQYF; length: 14; V: TRBV20-1; D: TRBD2
CDR3: CASSQAYRGGAYEQYF; length: 16; V: TRBV4-1; D: -
CDR3: CASSPVADVNYEQYF; length: 15; V: TRBV4-2; D: -
CDR3: CASSPGTSGRGYEQFF; length: 16; V: TRBV7-9; D: TRBD2
CDR3: CASSLGPGNRDGYTF; length: 15; V: TRBV7-2; D: -
CDR3: CASSPRTRRPRDTQYF; length: 16; V: TRBV5-6; D: -
CDR3: CASSFDSFYEQYF; length: 13; V: TRBV5-1; D: -
CDR3: CASSPGTGRSNQPQHF; length: 16; V: TRBV5-6; D: TRBD1
CDR3: CSARELAGTYEQYF; length: 14; V: TRBV20-1; D: TRBD2
CDR3: CATSRDADRAKNIQYF; length: 16; V: TRBV15; D: -
CDR3: CASSLYWNSEGEQYF; length: 15; V: TRBV12-3/TRBV12-4; D: -
CDR3: CASSSLAGTHTGELFF; length: 16; V: TRBV5-4; D: -
CDR3: CASSYKTGIATYEQYF; length: 16; V: TRBV5-6; D: -
CDR3: CASSLVLPSYNEQFF; length: 15; V: TRBV5-1; D: -
CDR3: CASSRTSGKYAEQFF; length: 15; V: TRBV7-2; D: TRBD2
CDR3: CASSPRQIQETQYF; length: 14; V: TRBV11-2; D: -
CDR3: CASSFETLHNEQFF; length: 14; V: TRBV7-9; D: -
CDR3: CASSLDGFGANVLTF; length: 15; V: TRBV7-2; D: -
CDR3: CSVGDPGNTGELFF; length: 14; V: TRBV29-1; D: -
CDR3: CASSLYGVYYEQYF; length: 14; V: TRBV27; D: -
CDR3: CASSYFTENTEAFF; length: 14; V: TRBV5-1; D: -
CDR3: CASSQTSGTGTDTQYF; length: 16; V: TRBV4-2; D: TRBD2
CDR3: CASSRDSSAYNEQFF; length: 15; V: TRBV2; D: -
CDR3: CASMRGGGGYTF; length: 12; V: TRBV28; D: -
CDR3: CASSLPTENTEAFF; length: 14; V: TRBV28; D: -
CDR3: CASSTGGGYTEAFF; length: 14; V: TRBV5-1; D: TRBD1
CDR3: CASSLVGTDRSSPLHF; length: 16; V: TRBV28; D: -
CDR3: CSARVAGVDRGTQYF; length: 15; V: TRBV20-1; D: TRBD2
CDR3: CASSSQGDGYTF; length: 12; V: TRBV6-2/TRBV6-3; D: -
CDR3: CASNQGATDTQYF; length: 13; V: TRBV2; D: TRBD1
CDR3: CASSQGISYNEQFF; length: 14; V: TRBV4-2; D: -
CDR3: CASSFWREKSNEQFF; length: 15; V: TRBV28; D: TRBD2
CDR3: CASSLDGANQPQHF; length: 14; V: TRBV5-1; D: -
CDR3: CAYRRTGGYNSPLHF; length: 15; V: TRBV7-9; D: TRBD1
CDR3: CASSQEAGSSYNSPLHF; length: 17; V: TRBV4-1; D: -
CDR3: CASTIQGLNTEAFF; length: 14; V: TRBV7-9; D: -
CDR3: CASSQDLAGGRADTQYF; length: 17; V: TRBV4-2; D: TRBD2
CDR3: CSATLRTARISPLHF; length: 15; V: TRBV20-1; D: -
CDR3: CASSPGAMDTEAFF; length: 14; V: TRBV12-3/TRBV12-4; D: -
CDR3: CSASQGVVNYGYTF; length: 14; V: TRBV20-1; D: TRBD1
CDR3: CASRAGQGRETQYF; length: 14; V: TRBV5-1; D: TRBD1